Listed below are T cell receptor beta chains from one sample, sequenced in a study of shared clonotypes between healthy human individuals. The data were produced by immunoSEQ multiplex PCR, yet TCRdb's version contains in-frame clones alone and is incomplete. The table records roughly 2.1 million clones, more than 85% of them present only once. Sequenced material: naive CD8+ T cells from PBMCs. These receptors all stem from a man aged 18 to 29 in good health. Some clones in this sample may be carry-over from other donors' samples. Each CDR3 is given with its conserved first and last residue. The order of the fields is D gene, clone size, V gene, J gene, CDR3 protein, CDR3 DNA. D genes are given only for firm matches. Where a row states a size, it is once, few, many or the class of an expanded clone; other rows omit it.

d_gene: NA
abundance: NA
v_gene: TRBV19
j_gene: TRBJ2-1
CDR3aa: CASGDGGVYNEQFF
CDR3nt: TGTGCCAGTGGAGACGGAGGGGTTTACAATGAGCAGTTCTTC

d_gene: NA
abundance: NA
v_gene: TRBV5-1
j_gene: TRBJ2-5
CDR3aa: CASSLWARETQYF
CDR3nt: TGCGCCAGCAGCTTGTGGGCCAGGGAGACCCAGTACTTC

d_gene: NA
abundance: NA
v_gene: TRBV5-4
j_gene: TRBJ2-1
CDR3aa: CASSLAVADEQFF
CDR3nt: TGTGCCAGCAGCTTGGCGGTAGCAGATGAGCAGTTCTTC

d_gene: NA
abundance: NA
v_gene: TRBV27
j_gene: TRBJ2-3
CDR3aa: CASSSSLVGDTQYF
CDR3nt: TGTGCCAGCAGTTCATCACTAGTTGGCGATACGCAGTATTTT

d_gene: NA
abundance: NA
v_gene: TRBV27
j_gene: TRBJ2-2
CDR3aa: CASSSVFTGELFF
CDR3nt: TGTGCCAGCAGTTCGGTCTTCACCGGGGAGCTGTTTTTT

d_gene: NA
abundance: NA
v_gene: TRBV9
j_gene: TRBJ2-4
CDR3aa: CASSPGLAKNIQYF
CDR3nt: TGTGCCAGCAGCCCTGGACTAGCCAAAAACATTCAGTACTTC

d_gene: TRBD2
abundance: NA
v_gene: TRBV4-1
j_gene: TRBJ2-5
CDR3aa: CASSQARGTSGRAEETQYF
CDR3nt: TGCGCCAGCAGCCAGGCGCGAGGGACTAGCGGGAGGGCCGAAGAGACCCAGTACTTC

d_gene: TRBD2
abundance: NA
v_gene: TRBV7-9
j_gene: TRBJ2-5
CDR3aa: CASSASLAEPQETQYF
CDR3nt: TGTGCCAGCAGCGCTAGTCTAGCGGAGCCACAAGAGACCCAGTACTTC

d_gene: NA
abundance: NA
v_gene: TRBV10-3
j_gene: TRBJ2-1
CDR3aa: CATTGADLYNEQFF
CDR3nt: TGTGCCACCACGGGGGCAGATCTCTACAATGAGCAGTTCTTC

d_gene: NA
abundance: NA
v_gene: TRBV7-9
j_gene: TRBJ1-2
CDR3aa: CASSFLTETVKYGYTF
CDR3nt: TGTGCCAGCAGCTTCCTGACCGAAACGGTGAAATATGGCTACACCTTC

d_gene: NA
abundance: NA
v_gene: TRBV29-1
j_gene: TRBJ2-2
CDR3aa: CSAWGLNGELFF
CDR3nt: TGCAGCGCTTGGGGGTTGAACGGGGAGCTGTTTTTT

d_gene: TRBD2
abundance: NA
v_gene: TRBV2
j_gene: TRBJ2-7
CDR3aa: CAAGGGYSYEQYF
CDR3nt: TGTGCCGCCGGGGGGGGTTACTCCTACGAGCAGTACTTC

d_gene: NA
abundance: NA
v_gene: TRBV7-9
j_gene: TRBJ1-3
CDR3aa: CASSLDGSSGNTIYF
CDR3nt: TGTGCCAGCAGCTTAGACGGTAGTTCTGGAAACACCATATATTTT

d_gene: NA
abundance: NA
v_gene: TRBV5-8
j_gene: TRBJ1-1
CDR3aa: CASSLASRGTEAFF
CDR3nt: TGTGCCAGCAGCTTGGCCTCGAGGGGGACTGAAGCTTTCTTT

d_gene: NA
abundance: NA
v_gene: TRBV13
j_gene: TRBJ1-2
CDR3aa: CASSPGREYGYTF
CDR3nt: TGTGCCAGCAGCCCCGGACGGGAATATGGCTACACCTTC

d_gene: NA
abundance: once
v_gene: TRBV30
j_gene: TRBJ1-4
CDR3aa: CAWGSGGGTNEKLFF
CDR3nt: TGTGCCTGGGGTTCCGGAGGGGGGACTAATGAAAAACTGTTTTTT

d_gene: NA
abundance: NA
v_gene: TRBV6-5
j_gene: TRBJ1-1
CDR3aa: CASSYGVTETNTEAFF
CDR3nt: TGTGCCAGCAGTTACGGGGTTACAGAGACGAACACTGAAGCTTTCTTT

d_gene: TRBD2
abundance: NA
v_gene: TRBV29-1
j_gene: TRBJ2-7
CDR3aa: CSVESSGASYEQYF
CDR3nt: TGCAGCGTTGAGAGTAGCGGGGCCTCCTACGAGCAGTACTTC

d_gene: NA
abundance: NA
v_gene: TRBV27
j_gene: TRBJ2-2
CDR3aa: CASSLGGARTGELFF
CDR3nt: TGTGCCAGCAGTCTGGGGGGGGCTCGGACCGGGGAGCTGTTTTTT

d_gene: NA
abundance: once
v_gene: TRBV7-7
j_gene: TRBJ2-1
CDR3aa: CASSWTLSSYNEQFF
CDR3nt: TGTGCCAGCAGCTGGACGCTTAGCTCCTACAATGAGCAGTTCTTC

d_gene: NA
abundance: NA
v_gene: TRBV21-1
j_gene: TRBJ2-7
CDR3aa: CASSLPLIRDLSSYEQYF
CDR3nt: TGTGCCAGCAGCCTACCCTTAATCCGGGACTTAAGCTCCTACGAGCAGTACTTC

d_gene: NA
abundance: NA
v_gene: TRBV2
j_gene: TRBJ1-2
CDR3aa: CASGIPRVDYGYTF
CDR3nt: TGTGCCAGCGGCATCCCCAGGGTGGACTATGGCTACACCTTC

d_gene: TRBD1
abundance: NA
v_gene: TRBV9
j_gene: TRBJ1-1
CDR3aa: CASSSYGQGTEAFF
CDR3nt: TGTGCCAGCAGCTCCTACGGACAGGGCACTGAAGCTTTCTTT

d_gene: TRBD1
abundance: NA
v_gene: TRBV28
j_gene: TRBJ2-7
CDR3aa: CASSFMDRAYEQYF
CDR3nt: TGTGCCAGCAGTTTTATGGACAGGGCTTACGAGCAGTACTTC

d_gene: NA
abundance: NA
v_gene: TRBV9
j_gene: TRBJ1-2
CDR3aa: CASSVAGTYGYTF
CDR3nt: TGTGCCAGCAGCGTAGCGGGGACCTATGGCTACACCTTC

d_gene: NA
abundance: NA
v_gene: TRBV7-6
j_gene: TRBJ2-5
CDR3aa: CASSLRIQETQYF
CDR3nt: TGTGCCAGCAGCTTACGGATTCAAGAGACCCAGTACTTC

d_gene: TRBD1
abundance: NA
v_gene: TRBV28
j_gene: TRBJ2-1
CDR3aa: CASRGTGGIEQFF
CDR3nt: TGTGCCAGCAGGGGGACAGGGGGCATTGAGCAGTTCTTC

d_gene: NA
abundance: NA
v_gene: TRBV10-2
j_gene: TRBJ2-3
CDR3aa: CASSDLASSTDTQYF
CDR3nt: TGCGCCAGCAGTGATCTAGCGTCGAGCACAGATACGCAGTATTTT

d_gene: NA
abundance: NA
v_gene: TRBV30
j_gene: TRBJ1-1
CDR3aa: CAWSVNRATEAFF
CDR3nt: TGTGCCTGGAGTGTAAACCGGGCCACTGAAGCTTTCTTT

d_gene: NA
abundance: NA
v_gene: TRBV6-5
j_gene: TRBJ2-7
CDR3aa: CASRATGYSYEQYF
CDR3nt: TGTGCCAGCAGGGCCACAGGGTACTCCTACGAGCAGTACTTC

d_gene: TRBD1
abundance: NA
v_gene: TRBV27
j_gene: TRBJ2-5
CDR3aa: CASSWTGAGETQYF
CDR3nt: TGTGCCAGCAGTTGGACAGGGGCGGGTGAGACCCAGTACTTC

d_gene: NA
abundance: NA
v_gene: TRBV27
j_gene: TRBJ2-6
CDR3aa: CASSLLGANVLTF
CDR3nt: TGTGCCAGCAGTTTACTAGGGGCCAACGTCCTGACTTTC

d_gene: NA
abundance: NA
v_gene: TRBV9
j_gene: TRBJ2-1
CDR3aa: CASGGGSYNEQFF
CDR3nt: TGTGCCAGCGGGGGAGGCTCCTACAATGAGCAGTTCTTC

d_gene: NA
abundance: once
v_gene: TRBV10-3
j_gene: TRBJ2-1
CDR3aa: CAIGAGNEQFF
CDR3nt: TGTGCCATCGGGGCGGGGAATGAGCAGTTCTTC

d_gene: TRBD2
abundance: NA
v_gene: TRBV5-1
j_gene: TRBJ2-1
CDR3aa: CASSLSGAYNEQFF
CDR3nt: TGCGCCAGCAGCTTAAGCGGGGCATACAATGAGCAGTTCTTC

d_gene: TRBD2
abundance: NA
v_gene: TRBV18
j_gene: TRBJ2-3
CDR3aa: CASATGGLPFTDTQYF
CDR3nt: TGTGCCAGCGCAACGGGGGGGCTACCTTTCACAGATACGCAGTATTTT

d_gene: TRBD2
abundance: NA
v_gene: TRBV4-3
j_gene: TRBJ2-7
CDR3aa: CASSQGVASGRPTYEQYF
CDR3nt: TGCGCCAGCAGCCAAGGGGTGGCAAGCGGGAGGCCCACCTACGAGCAGTACTTC